A selection of T cell receptor beta chains follows, all from one sample in a study of human T cells and chemical hapten exposure. TCRdb reprocessed the RACE reads with MiXCR, giving one entry per CDR3 protein. Of 100,000 to 150,000 distinct CDR3 sequences listed, about 13% are singletons. The source material was whole blood, sampled in connection with sensitization to the hapten diphenylcyclopropenone (DPC). The source is a woman aged 18-35 years with alopecia areata. Some clones in this sample may be carry-over from other donors' samples. CDR3s include the opening cysteine and the closing phenylalanine or tryptophan. A D gene is named only where the DNA matches it firmly. Size values are once, few and many counts, or a class for expanded clones, and some rows have none.

D,size,length,J,V,DNA,CDR3
-,few,13,TRBJ2-7,TRBV29-1,TGCAGCGTTGACGGAGGGAGCTCCTACGAGCAGTACTTC,CSVDGGSSYEQYF
TRBD2,-,11,TRBJ2-7,TRBV6-5,TGTGCCAGCAGTGGGAGGGGTGAGCAGTACTTC,CASSGRGEQYF
-,many,12,TRBJ2-2,TRBV4-3,TGCGCCAGCAGCCAAGTTACCGGGGAGCTGTTTTTT,CASSQVTGELFF
-,-,12,TRBJ1-5,TRBV29-1,TGCAGCGTTGCAACAGGGAAACAGCCCCAGCATTTT,CSVATGKQPQHF
TRBD1,few,15,TRBJ1-1,TRBV5-1,TGCGCCAGCAGCTCCGCGGACAGGGGGCTGACTGAAGCTTTCTTT,CASSSADRGLTEAFF
-,-,16,TRBJ2-2,TRBV4-3,TGCGCCAGCAGCCAAGATTTCCGGGTCGGGGCCGGGGAGCTGTTTTTT,CASSQDFRVGAGELFF
TRBD2,-,19,TRBJ2-7,TRBV3-1,TGTGCCAGCAGCCCACCTTTAGGACTAGCGGGGGTCTCCTCCTACGAGCAGTACTTC,CASSPPLGLAGVSSYEQYF
-,few,15,TRBJ1-5,TRBV27,TGTGCCAGCAGTTTCACTGGGGAAAGGAATCAGCCCCAGCATTTT,CASSFTGERNQPQHF
-,-,15,TRBJ1-5,TRBV7-2,TGTGCCAGCAGCTTAGGGCTGAATAGCAATCAGCCCCAGCATTTT,CASSLGLNSNQPQHF
-,-,13,TRBJ1-1,TRBV7-2,TGTGCCAGCACCTCCCTCGCGGGCACTGAAGCTTTCTTT,CASTSLAGTEAFF
TRBD1,many,16,TRBJ1-4,TRBV18,TGTGCCAGCTCCCTTAACCGGGACAGAACTAATGAAAAACTGTTTTTT,CASSLNRDRTNEKLFF
-,-,16,TRBJ2-7,TRBV28,TGTGCCAGCAGTGCCCCATGGGGAGAGTTCTCCTACGAGCAGTACTTC,CASSAPWGEFSYEQYF
-,-,12,TRBJ2-3,TRBV7-9,TGTGCCAGCAATCGGGGGACAGATACGCAGTATTTT,CASNRGTDTQYF
TRBD2,many,17,TRBJ2-1,TRBV4-1,TGCGCCAGCAGCCAAGATCCCCTAGCGGGGGGGCGGAATGAGCAGTTCTTC,CASSQDPLAGGRNEQFF
TRBD1,many,13,TRBJ1-5,TRBV10-3,TGTGCCACCAAAGGGACAGATAATCAGCCCCAGCATTTT,CATKGTDNQPQHF
-,-,13,TRBJ2-2,TRBV12-5,TGTGCTAGTGGTTTGTTAGGGATCGGGGAGCTGTTTTTT,CASGLLGIGELFF
TRBD1,-,16,TRBJ1-3,TRBV5-5,TGTGCCAGCAGCCTGGGGACCGGGACAGGGACGGCCACCATATATTTT,CASSLGTGTGTATIYF
-,-,14,TRBJ2-7,TRBV27,TGTGCCAGCAGCTCCGGGCCGCACTCCTACGAGCAGTACTTC,CASSSGPHSYEQYF
-,few,14,TRBJ2-5,TRBV29-1,TGCAGCTTTAAAGGGGCCCTCTTCCAAGAGACCCAGTACTTC,CSFKGALFQETQYF
-,-,14,TRBJ2-6,TRBV14,TGTGCCAGCAGCCAAGATATGGGGGCCAACGTCCTGACTTTC,CASSQDMGANVLTF
TRBD1,-,16,TRBJ2-1,TRBV6-1,TGTGCCAGCAGGGCCGGGACAGGGGCCTCCTACAATGAGCAGTTCTTC,CASRAGTGASYNEQFF
TRBD1,many,14,TRBJ1-1,TRBV9,TGTGCCAGCAGCGGAGGACAGGGGAACACTGAAGCTTTCTTT,CASSGGQGNTEAFF
TRBD1,few,13,TRBJ1-1,TRBV29-1,TGCAGCACAGACAGGGGGCAATATACTGAAGCTTTCTTT,CSTDRGQYTEAFF
-,few,12,TRBJ2-5,TRBV7-8,TGTGCCAGCAGCCCGGCGGGCGAGACCCAGTACTTC,CASSPAGETQYF
TRBD2,-,16,TRBJ2-1,TRBV7-9,TGTGCCAGCAGCTTAGGCGGACTAGCGACACCCAATGAGCAGTTCTTC,CASSLGGLATPNEQFF
-,many,14,TRBJ1-6,TRBV4-3,TGCGCCAGCAGCCTACGACAGGCTAATTCACCCCTCCACTTT,CASSLRQANSPLHF
TRBD2,-,18,TRBJ2-1,TRBV4-3,TGCGCCAGCAGCCAAGATAAAGTAGCGGGGGCGGCTTACAATGAGCAGTTCTTC,CASSQDKVAGAAYNEQFF
TRBD2,-,13,TRBJ2-5,TRBV30,TGTGCCTGGAGCGCGGGGGGGCTAAAGACCCAGTACTTC,CAWSAGGLKTQYF
-,-,16,TRBJ1-1,TRBV9,TGTGCCAGCAGCGTAGGAATGACAGCAGAGAACACTGAAGCTTTCTTT,CASSVGMTAENTEAFF
TRBD1,many,15,TRBJ2-7,TRBV12-3/TRBV12-4,TGTGCCAGCAGTTTGAGTCCCGGGACAGCCTACGAGCAGTACTTC,CASSLSPGTAYEQYF
TRBD2,-,16,TRBJ2-3,TRBV3-1,TGTGCCAGCAGCCGCGCGGGGGGCGGATCGGCAGATACGCAGTATTTT,CASSRAGGGSADTQYF
-,-,14,TRBJ2-3,TRBV19,TGTGCCAGTAGAACCGCGACAGGCACAGATACGCAGTATTTT,CASRTATGTDTQYF
-,few,13,TRBJ2-7,TRBV10-3,TGTGCCATCGGGACTTTGAGCTCCTACGAGCAGTACTTC,CAIGTLSSYEQYF
-,-,18,TRBJ2-7,TRBV3-2,TGTGCCAGCAGCCAAATGAGGCAGGGGTTTCTTTTCTCCTACGAGCAGTACTTC,CASSQMRQGFLFSYEQYF
-,-,11,TRBJ1-2,TRBV10-3,TGTGTCACCGGCCAGGGGAACGGCTACACCTTC,CVTGQGNGYTF
TRBD2,few,16,TRBJ2-5,TRBV11-2,TGTGCCAGCAGCTCGAGGACTAGCTTTCGGAAAGAGACCCAGTACTTC,CASSSRTSFRKETQYF
-,many,13,TRBJ1-1,TRBV29-1,TGCAGCGCCGCCACGGGGGAGAACACTGAAGCTTTCTTT,CSAATGENTEAFF
-,-,13,TRBJ2-3,TRBV5-8,TGTGCCAGCAGCTTTTCGAGGGCAGATGCGCAGTATTTT,CASSFSRADAQYF
-,few,12,TRBJ1-5,TRBV6-2/TRBV6-3,TGTGCCAGCAAGGGGTCAGTTCAGCCCCAGCATTTT,CASKGSVQPQHF
-,few,13,TRBJ2-7,TRBV27,TGTGCCAGCAGTTTCACCAGGGACTACGAGCAGTACTTC,CASSFTRDYEQYF
-,few,13,TRBJ2-5,TRBV5-8,TGTGCCAGCAGCGACTTAAACCAAGAGACCCAGTACTTC,CASSDLNQETQYF
-,many,17,TRBJ2-7,TRBV6-5,TGTGCCAGCAGTTTACTCCCGGTAGACAGAACCTCCTACGAGCAGTACTTC,CASSLLPVDRTSYEQYF
-,few,16,TRBJ2-5,TRBV5-1,TGCGCCAGCAGCCGAACTTCGACAGCCCACCAAGAGACCCAGTACTTC,CASSRTSTAHQETQYF
-,-,20,TRBJ2-2,TRBV5-1,TGCGCCAGCAGCTTCGCGACCGGGATCTACAAGACTATGAACACCGGGGAGCTGTTTTTT,CASSFATGIYKTMNTGELFF
-,few,17,TRBJ1-6,TRBV7-9,TGTGCCAGCAGCCTACAACCCCTCCGGGAGGGGAGGTCACCCCTCCACTTT,CASSLQPLREGRSPLHF
-,many,14,TRBJ2-2,TRBV5-6,TGTGCCAGCAGCTGGGTGGGTCGGGTTGAGGAGCTGTTTTTT,CASSWVGRVEELFF
TRBD2,few,15,TRBJ2-7,TRBV11-2,TGTGCCAGCAGCTCCACCGGGACTAGCGTGTACGAGCAGTACTTC,CASSSTGTSVYEQYF
TRBD1,-,16,TRBJ2-3,TRBV7-6,TGTGCCAGCAGTATGACAGGGGCTCCTAGCACAGATACGCAGTATTTT,CASSMTGAPSTDTQYF
-,many,15,TRBJ1-3,TRBV12-3/TRBV12-4,TGTGCCAGCAGTTTTTGGCGGCTCTCTGGAAACACCATATATTTT,CASSFWRLSGNTIYF
-,many,17,TRBJ1-1,TRBV25-1,TGTGCCAGCAGTGAATTAAAAGGCCGGGGGGCGCAGGATGAAGCTTTCTTT,CASSELKGRGAQDEAFF
-,-,13,TRBJ2-3,TRBV9,TGTGCCAGCAGCGTAGGTATTTTCGATACGCAGTATTTT,CASSVGIFDTQYF
-,few,15,TRBJ2-2,TRBV5-6,TGTGCCAGCATAAAGGGGCTGGCGAACACCGGGGAGCTGTTTTTT,CASIKGLANTGELFF
TRBD1,many,15,TRBJ2-5,TRBV7-2,TGTGCCAGCAGCTCCCCCGACAGGGGGGTAGAGACCCAGTACTTC,CASSSPDRGVETQYF